Listed below are T cell receptor beta chains from one sample, sequenced in a study of identical twins. TCRdb re-called the 5' RACE reads through MiXCR, storing one row per CDR3 protein. The sample carries approximately 500,000 distinct CDR3 sequences, about 15% recorded once. These sequences were also reported in another study, on yellow fever vaccine responses in identical twins.

The sample comprised CD4+ T cells sorted from blood. The receptors were gathered from a woman under 30 in good health. Both conserved end residues are part of each CDR3. D genes are given only for firm matches. Clone size is given for some rows only: seen once, a few or many times, or a class if the clone is expanded.

J: TRBJ2-1; V: TRBV12-3/TRBV12-4; size: NA; D: TRBD1; CDR3: CASSLGGTGINEQFF; DNA: TGTGCCAGCAGTTTAGGGGGGACAGGGATCAATGAGCAGTTCTTC
J: TRBJ2-2; V: TRBV12-3/TRBV12-4; size: NA; D: NA; CDR3: CASKAAVKAGELFF; DNA: TGTGCCAGCAAAGCGGCAGTGAAAGCCGGGGAGCTGTTTTTT
J: TRBJ2-1; V: TRBV19; size: NA; D: NA; CDR3: CASSIQGGGPYNEQFF; DNA: TGTGCCAGTAGTATACAGGGCGGGGGCCCCTACAATGAGCAGTTCTTC
J: TRBJ2-7; V: TRBV12-3/TRBV12-4; size: many; D: NA; CDR3: CASRQESYEQYF; DNA: TGTGCCAGCAGACAGGAGTCCTACGAGCAGTACTTC
J: TRBJ2-3; V: TRBV2; size: NA; D: NA; CDR3: CASLAFGDTQYF; DNA: TGTGCCAGCTTGGCGTTCGGGGATACGCAGTATTTT
J: TRBJ2-4; V: TRBV20-1; size: NA; D: NA; CDR3: CSASFPGMENIQYF; DNA: TGCAGTGCTAGTTTTCCCGGGATGGAAAACATTCAGTACTTC
J: TRBJ2-1; V: TRBV5-1; size: NA; D: TRBD1; CDR3: CASSYTSGQGKLSEQFF; DNA: TGCGCCAGCAGCTACACCTCCGGACAGGGAAAGCTAAGTGAGCAGTTCTTC
J: TRBJ2-5; V: TRBV15; size: few; D: NA; CDR3: CATSRGGIQETQYF; DNA: TGTGCCACCAGCAGAGGGGGGATTCAAGAGACCCAGTACTTC
J: TRBJ2-7; V: TRBV11-2; size: few; D: TRBD2; CDR3: CASSSRLAGIYEQYF; DNA: TGTGCCAGCAGCTCAAGACTAGCGGGGATCTACGAGCAGTACTTC
J: TRBJ2-5; V: TRBV3-1; size: few; D: NA; CDR3: CASSQEVALEGTQYF; DNA: TGTGCCAGCAGCCAAGAAGTGGCATTGGAAGGGACCCAGTACTTC
J: TRBJ2-2; V: TRBV5-1; size: few; D: TRBD1; CDR3: CASSQRQGANGELFF; DNA: TGCGCCAGCAGCCAGAGACAGGGGGCTAACGGGGAGCTGTTTTTT
J: TRBJ2-7; V: TRBV6-5; size: NA; D: NA; CDR3: CASIMDTSSYEQYF; DNA: TGTGCCAGCATTATGGACACCTCATCCTACGAGCAGTACTTC
J: TRBJ2-1; V: TRBV5-4; size: NA; D: NA; CDR3: CASSNRTGYEQFF; DNA: TGTGCCAGCAGCAACCGAACAGGGTATGAGCAGTTCTTC
J: TRBJ2-3; V: TRBV6-2/TRBV6-3; size: few; D: TRBD2; CDR3: CASSYLRTSGSPDTQYF; DNA: TGTGCCAGCAGTTACCTTAGGACTAGCGGGAGTCCAGATACGCAGTATTTT
J: TRBJ2-1; V: TRBV12-3/TRBV12-4; size: few; D: TRBD2; CDR3: CASSLSGGRAGYNEQFF; DNA: TGTGCCAGCAGTTTATCTGGCGGGAGGGCCGGTTACAATGAGCAGTTCTTC
J: TRBJ2-2; V: TRBV5-1; size: few; D: NA; CDR3: CASSPPAADTGELFF; DNA: TGCGCCAGCAGCCCGCCCGCGGCTGACACCGGGGAGCTGTTTTTT
J: TRBJ1-5; V: TRBV3-1; size: few; D: NA; CDR3: CASSQGTDQPQHF; DNA: TGTGCCAGCAGCCAAGGAACTGATCAGCCCCAGCATTTT
J: TRBJ2-2; V: TRBV20-1; size: few; D: NA; CDR3: CSARTGTVAGELFF; DNA: TGCAGTGCTAGAACAGGGACGGTAGCCGGGGAGCTGTTTTTT
J: TRBJ2-7; V: TRBV29-1; size: few; D: NA; CDR3: CSVKTYEQYF; DNA: TGCAGCGTTAAAACCTACGAGCAGTACTTC
J: TRBJ2-5; V: TRBV5-4; size: NA; D: NA; CDR3: CASSPATTPGVVETQYF; DNA: TGTGCCAGCAGCCCCGCTACCACGCCAGGGGTGGTGGAGACCCAGTACTTC
J: TRBJ2-7; V: TRBV12-3/TRBV12-4; size: many; D: TRBD2; CDR3: CASSGILAGGLLEQYF; DNA: TGTGCCAGCAGTGGGATACTAGCGGGAGGCCTCTTAGAGCAGTACTTC
J: TRBJ2-5; V: TRBV5-1; size: few; D: TRBD2; CDR3: CASSLEGHGRIKETQYF; DNA: TGCGCCAGCAGCTTGGAGGGGCACGGGAGGATTAAAGAGACCCAGTACTTC